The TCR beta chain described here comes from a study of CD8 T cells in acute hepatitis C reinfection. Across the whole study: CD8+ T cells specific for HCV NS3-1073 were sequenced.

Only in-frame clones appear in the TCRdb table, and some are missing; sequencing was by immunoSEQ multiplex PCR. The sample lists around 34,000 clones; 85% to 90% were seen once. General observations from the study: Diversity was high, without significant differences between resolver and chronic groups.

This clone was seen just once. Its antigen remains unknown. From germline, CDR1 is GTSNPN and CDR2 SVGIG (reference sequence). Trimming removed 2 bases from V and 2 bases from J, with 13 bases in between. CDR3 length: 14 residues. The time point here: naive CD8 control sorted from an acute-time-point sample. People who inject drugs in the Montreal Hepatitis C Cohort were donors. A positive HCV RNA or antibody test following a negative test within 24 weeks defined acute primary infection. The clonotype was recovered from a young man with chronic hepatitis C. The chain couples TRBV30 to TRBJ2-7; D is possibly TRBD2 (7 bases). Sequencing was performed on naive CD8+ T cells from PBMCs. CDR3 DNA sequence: TGTGCCTGGAGTTGGGGGGCGGGGGCCTACGAGCAGTACTTC. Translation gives CAWSWGAGAYEQYF.